Below, 9 T cell receptor beta chains from the same sample are listed, as sequenced in a study of blood T cell repertoires in COVID-19. Sequenced by immunoSEQ multiplex PCR; TCRdb stores in-frame clones only, minus some. The sample holds roughly 280,000 clones, more than 85% seen once. Sequencing was carried out using peripheral blood. These receptors originate from a woman aged 55-69 years with COVID-19, enrolled during active disease.

V gene TRBV29-1 combines with J gene TRBJ2-7; maybe TRBD1 (5 bases). The germline V gene has CDR1 SQVTM and CDR2 ANQGSEA. The V and J ends lost 6 bases and 0 bases respectively, with 18 bases between them. The CDR3 is made up of 15 amino acids. CDR3 nucleotides: TGCAGCGTAACAAACGACAGATCGAGCTCCTACGAGCAGTACTTC. Amino acids: CSVTNDRSSSYEQYF.

This chain uses TRBV28 with TRBJ2-1, with TRBD2 matching over 10 bases. The CDR3 totals 14 residues. V lost 4 bases and J lost 8; bases outside the gene matches: 5. Germline CDR1 and CDR2: MDHEN and SYDVKM. CDR3 DNA: TGTGCCAGCAGTTCTAGCGGGAGTGTTCATGAGCAGTTCTTC. It codes for CASSSSGSVHEQFF.

The chain combines TRBV28 with TRBJ1-1; D might be TRBD1 (6 bases). Germline CDR1 and CDR2: MDHEN and SYDVKM. The V end lost 5 bases, the J end lost 0 bases, and 10 bases lay between the germline ends. This CDR3 has 14 amino acids. The CDR3 loop is CASSLYRVNTEAFF. CDR3 coding DNA: TGTGCCAGCAGTCTCTACAGGGTGAACACTGAAGCTTTCTTT. Based on the CDR3 plus reference TRBV28 and TRBJ1-1, the full variable domain is DVKVTQSSRYLVKRTGEKVFLECVQDMDHENMFWYRQDPGLGLRLIYFSYDVKMKEKGDIPEGYSVSREKKERFSLILESASTNQTSMYLCASSLYRVNTEAFFGQGTRLTVV.

The chain combines TRBV19 with TRBJ2-7; 11 nucleotides align to TRBD2. The V gene end was trimmed by 5 bases and the J gene end by 0 bases; junction bases not matched to a gene: 9. This CDR3 is 17 amino acids long. Looked up from germline, CDR1 is LNHDA and CDR2 is SQIVND (reference sequence). The CDR3 spells CASSARASGRSSYEQYF. In DNA, the CDR3 is TGTGCCAGTAGTGCCCGGGCTAGCGGGAGGAGCTCCTACGAGCAGTACTTC. Based on the CDR3 plus reference TRBV19 and TRBJ2-7, the full variable domain is DGGITQSPKYLFRKEGQNVTLSCEQNLNHDAMYWYRQDPGQGLRLIYYSQIVNDFQKGDIAEGYSVSREKKESFPLTVTSAQKNPTAFYLCASSARASGRSSYEQYFGPGTRLTVT.

The CDR3 spells CASSPLAGVSDTQYF. For the CDR3, the DNA is TGTGCCAGCAGCCCCCTAGCGGGAGTCTCAGATACGCAGTATTTT. The rearrangement joins TRBV9 to TRBJ2-3; 10 bases are a match to TRBD2. The V gene end was trimmed by 4 bases and the J gene end by 4 bases; junction bases not matched to a gene: 6. The length of the CDR3 is 15 residues. Per the germline V gene, CDR1 is SGDLS and CDR2 is YYNGEE.

This clone occurred a few times. V is TRBV20-1 and J is TRBJ2-1; TRBD1 might be the D (5 bases). The germline V gene encodes CDR1 DFQATT and CDR2 SNEGSKA (reference sequence). The ends were cut back, 3 bases at V and 8 bases at J, with 17 bases in the middle. The CDR3 contains 14 residues. The DNA for the CDR3 is TGCAGTGCTAGTCTCAGAGCAGGGAAAGATGAGCAGTTCTTC. Translating it yields CSASLRAGKDEQFF.

The genes are TRBV20-1 and TRBJ2-1, with 7 bases aligning to TRBD2. This CDR3 is 11 amino acids long. From germline, CDR1 is DFQATT and CDR2 SNEGSKA (reference sequence). J was trimmed by 10 bases and V by 6 bases; bases with no gene match: 6. The CDR3 here is CSAGMRGEQFF. The DNA of the CDR3 is TGCAGTGCAGGGATGCGGGGGGAGCAGTTCTTC.

The chain combines TRBV7-3 with TRBJ2-7; 7 nucleotides line up with TRBD1. V trimming: 5 bases; J trimming: 2 bases; junction bases outside the gene matches: 12. Germline loops: CDR1 SGHTA, CDR2 FQGTGA. The CDR3 spans 16 residues. CDR3 protein: CASSRTLRDSTYEQYF. The CDR3, as DNA: TGTGCCAGCAGCCGAACTCTCCGGGACAGCACCTACGAGCAGTACTTC.

The chain recombines TRBV6-6 with TRBJ1-2; D is perhaps TRBD1 (5 bases). The CDR3 runs 13 residues. Germline V lookup: CDR1 MNHNY, CDR2 SVGAGI (reference sequence). Between the trimmed V and J ends, which lost 6 bases and 2 bases, there was a span of 10 bases. The CDR3 DNA follows: TGTGCCAGCAGCACCCCAGGGAACTATGGCTACACCTTC. Translated: CASSTPGNYGYTF.